This TCR beta chain was captured by sequencing in a study of CD8+CD57+ T cells in acquired aplastic anemia (dated by TCRdb to the late 2010s). In terms of the full investigation: Extracted DNA from sorted CD4+ and CD8+ cells averaged around 3.3 ug, ranging from roughly 0.19 to 27.4 ug. CD8+CD57+ expansion was defined as frequency above the mean frequency observed in healthy subjects.

In its sample, this clonotype was seen many times. Its binding antigen is unknown. Within one base of it there is no much larger clone, and no base qualities were kept. Genomic DNA served as template for TCR beta VDJ combination and CDR3 sequence profiling. An Illumina HiSeq 2000 was the platform used for TCR repertoire sequencing. The authors' analysis ran thus. Repertoires were assessed using TRBV/TRBJ rearrangement plots, CDR3 size and DJ length profiles, and Simpson's diversity index. The immunodominant clone was defined as the most abundant DNA sequence in deep sequencing data. CDR3 amino acid sequences were screened for sharing across subjects and were compared with published repertoires and the VDJdb database. TCRdb reprocessing: public reads trimmed at Q25 with fastp, clones called with MiXCR, in-frame beta chains kept. Each record represents a unique CDR3 protein, reported with the most common genes and DNA among its rows. These V and J calls are TCRdb output, not the study's own analysis. The sample table contains some 140,000 distinct CDR3 sequences; only one count was recorded for roughly 49% of them. The top ten clonotypes cover over 9.5% of the sample.

Looking up the germline V gene yields CDR1 SGHVS and CDR2 FQNEAQ. V and J are truncated by 5 bases and 4 bases respectively, leaving an intervening sequence of 17 bases. The CDR3 goes from the cysteine to the phenylalanine over 15 residues. Of the read, only the CDR3 DNA is kept; its 45 bases are in frame from base 1. Expansion of CD8+CD57+ cells had been shown by flow cytometry in the patients chosen for sequencing. Every patient had a diagnosis of severe acquired aplastic anemia based on International Study of Aplastic Anemia and Agranulocytosis and Camitta criteria. No patient had received any therapy when blood was sampled. In this study, sorted CD4+ and CD8+ T cells from the blood of healthy subjects and of severe aplastic anemia patients had their TCR repertoires deep-sequenced. Patients were enrolled under clinicaltrials.gov protocols 00001620, 01623167, 00001397, 00071045, 00081523 and 00961064 in the USA. Ficoll-Paque density gradient centrifugation was used to isolate peripheral blood mononuclear cells. Before DNA extraction, CD4+ and CD8+ T cells were sorted with FACS or magnetic beads.

What the work shows at the level of the full study, not this receptor alone: About 29 CD8+ CDR3 sequences were found to be shared between patients and controls, but these sequences appeared to be highly expressed in patients and within the immunodominant clones of the patients. CD8+ Simpson's diversity did not differ significantly between patients and healthy controls (P=0.060).

The TCR sequence derives from a human donor with aplastic anemia. Sequenced material: sorted CD4+, CD8+, or CD8+CD57+ T cells (not recorded which) from PBMCs. Recombination joined TRBV7-8 with TRBJ2-5, with a tentative D gene TRBD1 over 5 matching bases. The DNA sequence follows: TGTGCCAGCAGCCCACCCAGGGATCGCGGAGAGACCCAGTACTTC. Its protein is CASSPPRDRGETQYF.